This T cell receptor (beta chain) was sequenced in a study of blood T cell repertoires in COVID-19. Germline CDR1 reads LNHDA; CDR2 reads SQIVND (reference sequence). Trimming shortened V by 3 bases and J by 1 base, and 13 bases separated the two germline ends. This CDR3 region has 16 residues. Profiled with immunoSEQ multiplex PCR; TCRdb holds only in-frame clones, not every one. Of a few hundred thousand clones listed, roughly 85% were seen once; the top ten hold less than 2.5%. Remarks on this clone: Distinct nucleotide sequences in the sample also encode this CDR3.

Sequencing used PBMCs or T cells enriched from blood (not recorded which). This TCR derives from a man aged 25 to 40 who had recovered from COVID-19. The V and J genes are TRBV19 and TRBJ1-5; D unresolved. The CDR3 region is CASSIVVGRSNQPQHF. The CDR3 DNA reads TGTGCCAGTAGTATCGTCGTTGGCAGAAGCAATCAGCCCCAGCATTTT.